This entry describes one T cell receptor beta chain. Its recognized antigen is unknown. Base qualities are not provided; no much larger clone lies one nucleotide away. V and J are truncated by 5 bases and 6 bases respectively, leaving an intervening sequence of 14 bases. Including the terminal cysteine and phenylalanine, the CDR3 comprises 14 residues. Only the CDR3 region is kept as DNA, spanning 42 bases read in frame from base 1. CDR1 and CDR2 are drawn from the germline V gene: SGHTA, FQGNSA. Instrument on record: Illumina HiSeq 1500. The public sequencing data were trimmed at Q25 with fastp and processed into clonotypes with MiXCR by TCRdb, which kept only in-frame beta chains. Rows are unified per CDR3 protein, each entry keeping the most common DNA and genes. This sample comprises over 150,000 distinct CDR3 sequences, about a sixth of them detected only once. The biggest ten clones account for around 25% of the sample.

This entry comes from a study of T cell repertoires in cytomegalovirus infection (dated by TCRdb to between 2017 and 2020). Background on the whole study: Donor HLA type was relevant to the analysis, as public TCR beta signatures indicated carriage of CMV infection together with the matching HLA type. Broad study findings and their caveats: In the ex vivo response, HLA-C-restricted CMV-specific TCR beta clonotypes were dominant, and in two of eight donors the single most frequent clonotype came from this HLA-C-restricted group. Carriers of CMV infection plus the relevant HLA type were discriminated by the cumulative frequency of public TCR beta family members in the study cohort and in an independent roughly 370-donor cohort.

The sequence came from a human donor in good health (CMV status not recorded). Some clones in this sample may be carry-over from other donors' samples. This chain joins TRBV7-2 to TRBJ2-1; the D gene is perhaps TRBD1 or TRBD2, as each covers 5 bases. Sequencing was performed on CD8+ T cells from PBMCs. The CDR3 protein sequence reads: CASSREGRPNEQFF. The sequenced DNA is TGTGCCAGCAGCAGAGAGGGGCGGCCCAATGAGCAGTTCTTC.